The 30 T cell receptor beta chains presented below share a single source sample, sequenced in a study of shared clonotypes between healthy human individuals. The table came from immunoSEQ multiplex PCR; TCRdb's copy has only in-frame clones and leaves some out. The sample yields some 600,000 clones, about 96% seen once. In the naive CD8 group, cells lacked CD45RO and were positively selected for CCR7, so terminally differentiated effector memory CD45RA+ cells were left out. The sample was naive CD8+ T cells sorted from blood. The receptors were sampled from a woman aged 30 to 39 in good health.

V is TRBV10-3 and J is TRBJ2-1, with 7 bases matching TRBD2. With 0 bases clipped from V and 6 bases from J, the junction kept 8 bases outside the gene matches. The CDR3 runs 16 residues. Looked up from germline, CDR1 is ENHRY and CDR2 is SYGVKD. CDR3 protein: CAISESPSGATNEQFF. For the CDR3, the DNA is TGTGCCATCAGTGAGTCCCCTAGCGGAGCCACCAATGAGCAGTTCTTC.

The genes are TRBV6-1 and TRBJ2-1; maybe TRBD1 (6 bases). This CDR3 has 15 residues. Germline CDR1 reads MNHNS; CDR2 reads SASEGT. Trimming cost V 1 base and J 3 bases, with 10 bases left between them. The CDR3 nucleotides read TGTGCCAGCAGTGAAGTGGGGGCTGGCTACAATGAGCAGTTCTTC. It translates to CASSEVGAGYNEQFF.

The V and J genes are TRBV11-2 and TRBJ1-2, with D unclear. V was shortened by 1 base and J by 7 bases, with 25 bases between the two germline ends. CDR1 and CDR2 (germline): SGHAT, FQNNGV. The CDR3 length is 18 residues. The CDR3: CASSLVLGRSAYYRGYTF. The CDR3 coding sequence is TGTGCCAGCAGCTTAGTGCTCGGGAGGTCCGCCTACTATCGTGGCTACACCTTC. Drawing the rest from reference TRBV11-2 and TRBJ1-2, the complete variable domain is EAGVAQSPRYKIIEKRQSVAFWCNPISGHATLYWYQQILGQGPKLLIQFQNNGVVDDSQLPKDRFSAERLKGVDSTLKIQPAKLEDSAVYLCASSLVLGRSAYYRGYTFGSGTRLTVV.

The CDR3 reads CASGGDLTDTQYF. The CDR3 nucleotides read TGTGCCAGCGGGGGGGACTTGACAGATACGCAGTATTTT. V is TRBV27 and J is TRBJ2-3; 7 bases agree with TRBD2. Germline V gene lookup returns CDR1 MNHEY and CDR2 SMNVEV (reference sequence). This CDR3 contains 13 residues. Trimming cost V 8 bases and J 3 bases; bases outside gene matches: 5.

This rearrangement joins TRBV6-1 to TRBJ2-7, with 9 nucleotides matching TRBD2. Trimming removed 0 bases from V and 7 bases from J; junction bases left unmatched: 10. Germline lookup yields CDR1 MNHNS and CDR2 SASEGT. There are 16 residues in the CDR3. Here the CDR3 reads CASSEALGGRAWEQYF. The DNA for the CDR3 is TGTGCCAGCAGTGAAGCGCTCGGCGGGAGGGCTTGGGAGCAGTACTTC.

The V gene is TRBV11-2, the J gene TRBJ2-3; the D gene is possibly TRBD2 (6 bases). The CDR3 is 15 residues long. CDR1 is SGHAT, CDR2 FQNNGV, per germline. V shed 5 bases and J shed 6 bases, with 18 bases lying between them. CDR3 amino acids: CASSVRTTILDTQYF. The CDR3 DNA reads TGTGCCAGCAGCGTAAGGACTACGATTTTGGATACGCAGTATTTT.

V gene TRBV5-1 combines with J gene TRBJ2-7; 12 bases map to TRBD2. CDR1 SGHRS and CDR2 YFSETQ come from the germline V gene. The trim removed 4 bases at V and 5 bases at J, leaving 4 bases unmatched. CDR3 length: 14 amino acids. CDR3 bases: TGCGCCAGCAGCCAACTAGCGGGAGGTCACGAGCAGTACTTC. Translated: CASSQLAGGHEQYF. The whole variable domain, filled in from reference TRBV5-1 and TRBJ2-7, reads KAGVTQTPRYLIKTRGQQVTLSCSPISGHRSVSWYQQTPGQGLQFLFEYFSETQRNKGNFPGRFSGRQFSNSRSEMNVSTLELGDSALYLCASSQLAGGHEQYFGPGTRLTVT.

V usage is TRBV5-6 and J usage is TRBJ2-7; D is possibly TRBD1 (5 bases). Germline loops: CDR1 SGHDT, CDR2 YYEEEE. The CDR3 totals 15 residues. Between the trimmed V and J ends, which lost 0 bases and 2 bases, there was a span of 12 bases. The CDR3 region is CASSLGQLWTYEQYF. The CDR3 nucleotides read TGTGCCAGCAGCTTGGGACAGCTCTGGACCTACGAGCAGTACTTC.

Details on this clone: Other DNA sequences in this specimen translate into the identical CDR3. The genes are TRBV19 and TRBJ2-1, with 11 bases aligning to TRBD2. The junction had 2 bases not matched to a gene; V was cut back by 4 bases and J by 3 bases. This CDR3 is built from 15 residues. Germline CDR1 and CDR2: LNHDA and SQIVND (reference sequence). The CDR3 here is CASSTGLAGYNEQFF. In DNA, the CDR3 is TGTGCCAGTAGTACCGGACTAGCGGGCTACAATGAGCAGTTCTTC.

The chain combines TRBV1 with TRBJ2-5. TRBV1 is shown as a pseudogene. The CDR3 loop spans 15 amino acids. The CDR3 loop reads CTSSQVSGTQETQYF. The CDR3 nucleotides read TGCACCAGCAGCCAGGTTAGTGGCACTCAAGAGACCCAGTACTTC.

The chain has TRBV27 and TRBJ2-2; 7 bases line up with TRBD2. The CDR3 has 17 residues. The junction had 9 bases not matched to a gene; V was cut back by 5 bases and J by 0 bases. From germline, CDR1 is MNHEY and CDR2 SMNVEV (reference sequence). The CDR3 here is CASSPTSVGSNTGELFF. CDR3 sequence (DNA): TGTGCCAGCAGTCCTACTAGCGTTGGTTCGAACACCGGGGAGCTGTTTTTT.

V usage is TRBV2 and J usage is TRBJ2-7; perhaps TRBD1 as D (6 bases). V was cut by 2 bases and J by 0 bases, with 14 bases left in between. CDR1 SNHLY and CDR2 FYNNEI come from the germline V gene. There are 16 residues in the CDR3. The CDR3 is CASSEFGTPASYEQYF. The CDR3 bases are TGTGCCAGCAGTGAATTCGGGACACCGGCCTCCTACGAGCAGTACTTC.

The V call is TRBV9, the J call TRBJ2-1; D unclear. Trimming took off 0 bases at V and 3 bases at J, with 7 bases between the two ends. Germline CDR1 SGDLS, CDR2 YYNGEE. This CDR3 is 14 amino acids long. The CDR3 spells CASSVVADYNEQFF. The CDR3 DNA is TGTGCCAGCAGCGTAGTAGCAGACTACAATGAGCAGTTCTTC.

J is TRBJ2-7 and V is TRBV5-1, with 12 positions matching TRBD1. V lost 4 bases and J lost 0; bases outside the gene matches: 2. CDR3 length: 15 residues. Germline loops: CDR1 SGHRS, CDR2 YFSETQ. The CDR3 loop is CASSMGQGASYEQYF. CDR3 bases: TGCGCCAGCAGCATGGGACAGGGGGCCTCCTACGAGCAGTACTTC.

The chain has TRBV6-6 and TRBJ1-2; TRBD1 might be the D (5 bases). Germline CDR1 and CDR2: MNHNY and SVGAGI (reference sequence). CDR3 length: 15 amino acids. V lost 2 bases, J lost 1 base, and 11 bases lay in between. DNA for the CDR3: TGTGCCAGCAGTTACATGAGACAGAGTAACTATGGCTACACCTTC. Amino acid sequence: CASSYMRQSNYGYTF.

The V gene is TRBV6-5, the J gene TRBJ1-2, with D perhaps matching TRBD1 (6 bases). Germline V gene sequence: CDR1 MNHEY, CDR2 SVGAGI. The germline V and J ends were trimmed by 8 bases and 7 bases, with 8 bases remaining between them. The CDR3 has 10 amino acids. CDR3 loop: CASGGTGYTF. The CDR3 bases are TGTGCCAGCGGGGGCACTGGCTACACCTTC.

This chain connects TRBV27 to TRBJ2-5, with D maybe TRBD1 (5 bases). Trimming removed 5 bases from V and 7 bases from J, with 8 bases in between. The CDR3 totals 11 residues. Germline V gene sequence: CDR1 MNHEY, CDR2 SMNVEV (reference sequence). As DNA, the CDR3 is TGTGCCAGCAGTCAAAGGGGGACCCAGTACTTC. This translates into CASSQRGTQYF.

The rearrangement joins TRBV28 to TRBJ1-5; D is possibly TRBD1 (6 bases). Germline-derived CDR1 and CDR2 are MDHEN and SYDVKM. V gave up 3 bases and J gave up 4 bases, with 10 bases separating them. This CDR3 has 14 amino acids. CDR3 loop: CASSLGGHNQPQHF. In nucleotides, the CDR3 is TGTGCCAGCAGTTTGGGGGGCCATAATCAGCCCCAGCATTTT.

The V and J genes are TRBV27 and TRBJ1-1; no clear D. V lost 5 bases, J lost 8 bases, and 15 bases lay in between. Germline CDR1 and CDR2: MNHEY and SMNVEV (reference sequence). The CDR3 extends over 13 amino acids. CDR3 nucleotides: TGTGCCAGCAGTCACCGACCTGTCTCCGAAGCTTTCTTT. Residues: CASSHRPVSEAFF.

The rearrangement joins TRBV5-5 to TRBJ2-3, with 8 bases fitting TRBD1. J gave up 4 bases and V 2 bases, and 3 bases lay outside the gene matches. The CDR3 consists of 14 residues. CDR1 and CDR2 from the germline V gene are SGHKS and YYEKEE (reference sequence). The CDR3 reads CASSFPTGADTQYF. The CDR3 region has the DNA TGTGCCAGCAGCTTCCCGACAGGGGCAGATACGCAGTATTTT.

The count of this clone is one. The CDR3 coding sequence is TGTGCCAGCAGCTTAGCACCGTCTCGTATGTTCTTC. Its translation is CASSLAPSRMFF. The chain couples TRBV11-2 to TRBJ2-1, with D unresolved. The CDR3 extends over 12 amino acids. Trimming removed 1 base at V and 15 bases at J, with 13 bases between. The germline V gene encodes CDR1 SGHAT and CDR2 FQNNGV.

The chain is built from TRBV28 and TRBJ2-7, with D hard to call. The length of the CDR3 is 15 residues. From germline, CDR1 is MDHEN and CDR2 SYDVKM. With 6 bases removed from V and 0 bases from J, the gap between germline ends came to 15 bases. CDR3 sequence: CASRSITRPSYEQYF. As DNA, the CDR3 is TGTGCCAGCAGGTCTATTACCCGGCCCTCCTACGAGCAGTACTTC.

This chain links TRBV7-4 with TRBJ2-2; D is perhaps TRBD2 (5 bases). Per the germline V gene, CDR1 is SGHVT and CDR2 is SQSDAQ. Trimming removed 9 bases from V and 2 bases from J, with 13 bases in between. The CDR3 runs to 14 residues. Here the CDR3 DNA reads TGTGCCAGGGGAGTCGAGTGTAACACCGGGGAGCTGTTTTTT. This codes for CARGVECNTGELFF.

The chain links TRBV19 to TRBJ2-1, with 8 bases lining up with TRBD2. The germline V gene encodes CDR1 LNHDA and CDR2 SQIVND (reference sequence). V lost 7 bases, J lost 7 bases, and 3 bases stayed unmatched. This CDR3 region has 12 residues. Here the CDR3 DNA reads TGTGCCAGTACTAGCGGGTGGAATGAGCAGTTCTTC. It yields the protein CASTSGWNEQFF. The variable domain in full, completed from reference TRBV19 and TRBJ2-1, reads DGGITQSPKYLFRKEGQNVTLSCEQNLNHDAMYWYRQDPGQGLRLIYYSQIVNDFQKGDIAEGYSVSREKKESFPLTVTSAQKNPTAFYLCASTSGWNEQFFGPGTRLTVL.

The V call is TRBV13, the J call TRBJ1-1; no firm D call. Trimming removed 2 bases from V and 1 base from J, with 23 bases in between. The CDR3 covers 19 residues. Per the germline V gene, CDR1 is PRHDT and CDR2 is FYEKMQ (reference sequence). The CDR3 bases are TGTGCCAGCAGCTTAAATATTGGCCATGGTGAGGGTGAGAACACTGAAGCTTTCTTT. Translated: CASSLNIGHGEGENTEAFF. Looking up the rest from reference TRBV13 and TRBJ1-1 gives the full variable domain: AAGVIQSPRHLIKEKRETATLKCYPIPRHDTVYWYQQGPGQDPQFLISFYEKMQSDKGSIPDRFSAQQFSDYHSELNMSSLELGDSALYFCASSLNIGHGEGENTEAFFGQGTRLTVV.

This rearrangement joins TRBV6-5 to TRBJ1-1; D is unresolved. V was trimmed by 7 bases and J by 1 base, leaving 16 bases between them. This CDR3 region has 15 residues. Per the germline V gene, CDR1 is MNHEY and CDR2 is SVGAGI. CDR3 nucleotides: TGTGCCAGCATCGTTTCGGGAGGGAGGAACACTGAAGCTTTCTTT. This sequence encodes CASIVSGGRNTEAFF.

The V and J genes are TRBV27 and TRBJ2-1; D uncertain. The CDR3 runs 13 residues. Trimming left V 4 bases short and J 10 bases short, with 14 bases between. Germline V CDR1 and CDR2: MNHEY, SMNVEV (reference sequence). This chain's CDR3 is CASSSWDLGEQFF. CDR3 sequence (DNA): TGTGCCAGCAGTTCCTGGGATCTAGGAGAGCAGTTCTTC.

The chain is built from TRBV28 and TRBJ2-7; maybe TRBD2 (5 bases). V was cut by 7 bases and J by 4 bases, with 8 bases left in between. CDR1 MDHEN and CDR2 SYDVKM come from the germline V gene. This CDR3 is 11 amino acids long. DNA of the CDR3: TGTGCCAGCAAGTCGGGGTACGAGCAGTACTTC. As protein: CASKSGYEQYF.

Concerning this clone itself: In the same sample, other DNA sequences code for this CDR3. The V and J genes are TRBV27 and TRBJ2-2, with TRBD2 matching 12 bases. The V gene end was trimmed by 6 bases and the J gene end by 5 bases; junction bases not matched to a gene: 4. The CDR3 has 15 residues. Per germline, CDR1 MNHEY and CDR2 SMNVEV (reference sequence). The CDR3 nucleotides are TGTGCCAGCAGCCCAGGACTAGCGGGGACCGGGGAGCTGTTTTTT. This translates into CASSPGLAGTGELFF.

This clone was detected once. V gene TRBV11-2 combines with J gene TRBJ2-3, with D perhaps matching TRBD1 or TRBD2 (5 bases each). The CDR3 consists of 14 residues. The V end was cut by 6 bases, the J end by 4 bases, with 14 bases between. Germline values: CDR1 SGHAT, CDR2 FQNNGV. The CDR3 region is CASRPRGRADTQYF. Written as DNA, the CDR3 is TGTGCCAGCAGACCGAGGGGCCGCGCAGATACGCAGTATTTT.